This T cell receptor (beta chain) was identified in a study of T-cell reconstitution after alpha-beta-depleted transplantation in children. During its preparation, the TCRbeta library received unique molecular identifiers. TCRdb redid the calling of the PCR reads with MiXCR, one entry per CDR3 protein. The sample contains about 210,000 distinct CDR3 sequences, over 15% of which appear only once. Unmatched junction bases numbered 3, after V lost 3 bases and J lost 3 bases. CDR3 size: 14 residues. Looked up from germline, CDR1 is SGDLS and CDR2 is YYNGEE. Whole-study findings and limits: Reports say that about two months after transplant, the alpha-beta T cells came out of several hundred graft clones that had expanded.

This clonotype was detected many times. Its antigen is unknown. The rearrangement joins TRBV9 to TRBJ1-5; TRBD1 matches 7 bases. The TCR originated in a male patient aged 2 to 10 who had a stem cell transplant for acute lymphoblastic leukemia, so the T cells may come from the graft donor. Sequences were derived from PBMCs, mostly from graft donor cells, sampled 360 days after TCRalphabeta/CD19-depleted stem cell transplant. Written as DNA, the CDR3 is TGTGCCAGCAGCGCGACAGGGAACAATCAGCCCCAGCATTTT. Translation gives CASSATGNNQPQHF.